Below are 12 T cell receptor beta chains sequenced from a single sample in a study of T cell responses to AZD1222 COVID-19 vaccine. Sequenced by immunoSEQ multiplex PCR; TCRdb stores in-frame clones only, minus some. The table lists around 210,000 clones, roughly 94% of them singletons. The material sequenced was peripheral blood, taken 28 days after the second dose of the MenACWY control vaccine. These receptors all come from an adult who received the MenACWY meningococcal vaccine as a control.

The chain is built from TRBV9 and TRBJ1-2; a weak D match, TRBD1 (6 bases). The germline V and J ends were trimmed by 0 bases and 6 bases, with 15 bases remaining between them. This CDR3 contains 15 residues. Germline assignment: CDR1 SGDLS and CDR2 YYNGEE. CDR3 protein: CASSVGHSEGDGYTF. The CDR3 DNA sequence: TGTGCCAGCAGCGTAGGACATTCTGAGGGGGATGGCTACACCTTC.

The CDR3 is CASSPPRTTNTGELFF. The CDR3 coding sequence is TGTGCCAGCAGCCCACCCCGGACTACGAACACCGGGGAGCTGTTTTTT. This chain uses TRBV7-6 with TRBJ2-2, with D possibly being TRBD2 (6 bases). Germline V gives CDR1 SGHVS, CDR2 FNYEAQ. The CDR3 is made up of 16 amino acids. The V gene lost 5 bases and the J gene lost 0 bases, with 13 bases spanning the gap.

In this sample, this clone turned up once. The rearrangement links TRBV7-2 to TRBJ2-7; D remains ambiguous. CDR1 and CDR2 from the germline V gene are SGHTA and FQGNSA. V was cut by 2 bases and J by 0 bases, with 14 bases left in between. The CDR3 sequence is 16 residues long. CDR3: CASSLWSGRYSYEQYF. In DNA form, the CDR3 reads TGTGCCAGCAGCTTATGGTCAGGCAGATACTCCTACGAGCAGTACTTC. The full variable domain, in which reference TRBV7-2 and TRBJ2-7 provide the parts outside the CDR3, is GAGVSQSPSNKVTEKGKDVELRCDPISGHTALYWYRQSLGQGLEFLIYFQGNSAPDKSGLPSDRFSAERTGGSVSTLTIQRTQQEDSAVYLCASSLWSGRYSYEQYFGPGTRLTVT.

This clone was observed a few times. The chain carries TRBV28 and TRBJ2-7; D uncertain. This CDR3 comprises 13 residues. Germline CDR1 MDHEN, CDR2 SYDVKM. Trimming pared 4 bases from V and 2 bases from J, leaving 9 bases between. The CDR3, as DNA: TGTGCCAGCAGTTCCGAGGAAACCTACGAGCAGTACTTC. It yields the protein CASSSEETYEQYF.

The V call is TRBV6-1, the J call TRBJ1-3, with unresolved D. CDR1 MNHNS and CDR2 SASEGT come from the germline V gene. Trimming stripped 2 bases from V and 7 bases from J, with 15 bases between. The CDR3 covers 15 residues. In DNA form, the CDR3 reads TGTGCCAGCAGTGAACCTGCAGAAGCTCGGAACACCATATATTTT. This sequence encodes CASSEPAEARNTIYF.

V usage is TRBV11-2 and J usage is TRBJ1-4, with 8 bases identical to TRBD1. V gave up 4 bases and J gave up 5 bases; unmatched junction bases: 6. The CDR3 extends over 15 amino acids. In germline, CDR1 is SGHAT, CDR2 FQNNGV. CDR3 in amino acids: CASSSGQGLNEKLFF. The DNA for the CDR3 is TGTGCCAGCAGCTCAGGACAGGGCTTAAATGAAAAACTGTTTTTT.

The chain employs TRBV4-3 and TRBJ1-4; maybe TRBD1 (6 bases). CDR3 length equals 14 residues. Germline assignment: CDR1 LGHNA and CDR2 YSLEER. Trimming removed 0 bases from V and 8 bases from J, with 10 bases in between. As DNA, the CDR3 is TGCGCCAGCAGCCAAGATACGGGGGCCGAAAAACTGTTTTTT. Protein sequence: CASSQDTGAEKLFF.

This chain uses TRBV10-3 with TRBJ1-3; 7 bases agree with TRBD1. Germline assignment: CDR1 ENHRY and CDR2 SYGVKD. CDR3 length: 16 amino acids. Trimming took 4 bases from V and 0 from J; bases not matched to a gene: 6. This chain's CDR3 is CAISVRDSLSGNTIYF. The CDR3 DNA sequence: TGTGCCATCAGTGTCCGGGACAGCCTCTCTGGAAACACCATATATTTT.

This chain links TRBV7-6 with TRBJ2-1; D is possibly TRBD2 (6 bases). CDR3 length: 18 amino acids. Germline assignment: CDR1 SGHVS and CDR2 FNYEAQ. Trimming took 3 bases from V and 7 from J, leaving 25 bases between them. Here the CDR3 DNA reads TGTGCCAGCAGCTTGATGATTCCGGGCAGACAGAGCGGGAATGAGCAGTTCTTC. This gives the protein CASSLMIPGRQSGNEQFF.

As to this clone: Other DNA variants within this sample encode the same CDR3. The rearrangement uses TRBV6-2 or TRBV6-3 and TRBJ2-2, with D uncertain. CDR1 is MNHEY, CDR2 SVGEGT, per germline. The CDR3 runs 12 residues. The germline V and J ends were trimmed by 6 bases and 0 bases, with 2 bases remaining between them. This CDR3 reads CASSTNTGELFF. CDR3 nucleotides: TGTGCCAGCAGCACGAACACCGGGGAGCTGTTTTTT.

The V and J genes are TRBV24-1 and TRBJ2-2; TRBD1 might be the D (6 bases). Germline V CDR1 and CDR2: KGHDR, SFDVKD. CDR3 length: 14 amino acids. Trimming took 11 bases from V and 1 from J, leaving 13 bases between them. In DNA form, the CDR3 reads TGTGCCAGCACAGGGACAATGAACACCGGGGAGCTGTTTTTT. It translates to CASTGTMNTGELFF.

In nucleotides, the CDR3 is TGTGCCATTTCAGGGGGCGGCGGTCAGCCCCAGCATTTT. This gives the protein CAISGGGGQPQHF. This chain links TRBV10-3 with TRBJ1-5, with 8 positions matching TRBD1. CDR1 ENHRY and CDR2 SYGVKD come from the germline V gene. The ends lost 9 bases at V and 6 bases at J; junction bases unmatched: 7. This CDR3 region has 13 residues.